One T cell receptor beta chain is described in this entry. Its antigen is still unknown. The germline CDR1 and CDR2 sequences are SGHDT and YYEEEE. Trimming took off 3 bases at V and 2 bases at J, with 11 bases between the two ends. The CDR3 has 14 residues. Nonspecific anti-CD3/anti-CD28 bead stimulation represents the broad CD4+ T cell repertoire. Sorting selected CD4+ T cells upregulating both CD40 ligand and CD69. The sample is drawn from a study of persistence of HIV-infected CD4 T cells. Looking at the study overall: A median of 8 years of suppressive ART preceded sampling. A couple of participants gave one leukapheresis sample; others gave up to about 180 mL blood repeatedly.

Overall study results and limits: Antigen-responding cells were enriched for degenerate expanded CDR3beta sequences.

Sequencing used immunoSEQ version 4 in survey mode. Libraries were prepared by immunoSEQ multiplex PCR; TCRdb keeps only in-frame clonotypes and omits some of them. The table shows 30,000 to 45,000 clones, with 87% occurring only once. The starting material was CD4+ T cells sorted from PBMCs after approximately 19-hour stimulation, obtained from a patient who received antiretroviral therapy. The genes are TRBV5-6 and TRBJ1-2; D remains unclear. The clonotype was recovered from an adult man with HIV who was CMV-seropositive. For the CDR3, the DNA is TGTGCCAGCAGCTGGGCCACATCGAACTATGGCTACACCTTC. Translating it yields CASSWATSNYGYTF. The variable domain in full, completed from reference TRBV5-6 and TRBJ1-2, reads DAGVTQSPTHLIKTRGQQVTLRCSPKSGHDTVSWYQQALGQGPQFIFQYYEEEERQRGNFPDRFSGHQFPNYSSELNVNALLLGDSALYLCASSWATSNYGYTFGSGTRLTVV.